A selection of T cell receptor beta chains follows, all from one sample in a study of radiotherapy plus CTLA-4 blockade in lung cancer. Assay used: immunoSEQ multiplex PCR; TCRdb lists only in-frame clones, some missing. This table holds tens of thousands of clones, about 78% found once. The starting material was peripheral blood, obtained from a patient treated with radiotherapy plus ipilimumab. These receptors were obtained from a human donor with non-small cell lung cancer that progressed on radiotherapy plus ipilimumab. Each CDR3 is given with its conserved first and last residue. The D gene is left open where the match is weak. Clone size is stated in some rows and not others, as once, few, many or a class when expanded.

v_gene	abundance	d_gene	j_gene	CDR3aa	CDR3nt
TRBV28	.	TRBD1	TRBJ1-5	CASSPIRDRGEPQHF	TGTGCCAGCAGCCCCATCCGGGACAGGGGTGAGCCCCAGCATTTT
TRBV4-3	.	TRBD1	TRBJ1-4	CASSQRLNRQGGEKLFF	TGCGCCAGCAGCCAGAGACTAAACCGACAGGGGGGTGAAAAACTGTTTTTT
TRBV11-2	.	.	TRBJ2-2	CASSDNPNTGELFF	TGTGCCAGCTCAGACAACCCGAACACCGGGGAGCTGTTTTTT
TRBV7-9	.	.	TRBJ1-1	CASSLDAGTEAFF	TGTGCCAGCAGCTTAGATGCGGGCACTGAAGCTTTCTTT
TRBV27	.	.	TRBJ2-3	CASSLRASTDTQYF	TGTGCCAGCAGTTTACGTGCTAGCACAGATACGCAGTATTTT
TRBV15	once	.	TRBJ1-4	CATSRGAQPEKLFF	TGTGCCACCAGCAGAGGAGCACAGCCCGAAAAACTGTTTTTT
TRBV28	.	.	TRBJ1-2	CASTPGYGYTF	TGTGCCAGCACTCCGGGGTATGGCTACACCTTC
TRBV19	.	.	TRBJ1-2	CASSPHWGDTYGYTF	TGTGCCAGTAGTCCTCACTGGGGAGATACTTATGGCTACACCTTC
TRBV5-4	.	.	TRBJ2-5	CASSPGTAEETQYF	TGTGCCAGCAGCCCAGGGACGGCCGAAGAGACCCAGTACTTC
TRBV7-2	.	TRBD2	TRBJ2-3	CASSSSGRGGVDTQYF	TGTGCCAGCAGCTCCAGCGGGAGAGGGGGGGTGGATACGCAGTATTTT
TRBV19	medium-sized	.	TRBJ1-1	CASSIRPGEGTEAFF	TGTGCCAGTAGTATAAGGCCAGGGGAAGGGACTGAAGCTTTCTTT
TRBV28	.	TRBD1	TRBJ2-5	CATRAHDRGLQETQYF	TGTGCCACCCGGGCGCATGACAGGGGGCTCCAAGAGACCCAGTACTTC
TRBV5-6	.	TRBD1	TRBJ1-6	CASSLARGQNSPLHF	TGTGCCAGCAGCTTGGCCAGGGGGCAGAATTCACCCCTCCACTTT
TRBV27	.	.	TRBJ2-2	CASSFSGDTGELFF	TGTGCCAGCAGTTTCTCGGGGGACACCGGGGAGCTGTTTTTT
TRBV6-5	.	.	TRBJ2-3	CASSYSSRADTQYF	TGTGCCAGCAGTTACTCCAGCCGTGCAGATACGCAGTATTTT
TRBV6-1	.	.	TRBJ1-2	CASSSRQENYGYTF	TGTGCCAGCAGTTCCCGACAGGAAAACTATGGCTACACCTTC
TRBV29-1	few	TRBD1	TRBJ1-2	CSVVGRGQGHYGYTF	TGCAGCGTTGTGGGCCGGGGACAGGGTCATTATGGCTACACCTTC
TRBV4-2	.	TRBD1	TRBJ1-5	CASSLGQGGEPQHF	TGTGCCAGCAGCCTCGGACAGGGTGGAGAGCCCCAGCATTTT
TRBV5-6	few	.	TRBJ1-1	CASSLAFQGVDTEAFF	TGTGCCAGCAGCTTGGCGTTTCAGGGAGTCGACACTGAAGCTTTCTTT
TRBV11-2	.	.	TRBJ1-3	CASSLEAGRSSGNTIYF	TGTGCCAGCAGCTTAGAGGCCGGCCGCTCCTCTGGAAACACCATATATTTT
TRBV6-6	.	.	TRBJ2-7	CASSLTGEGSYEQYF	TGTGCCAGCAGCCTGACAGGGGAGGGGTCCTACGAGCAGTACTTC
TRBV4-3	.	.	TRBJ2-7	CASSQDLWGNEGYEQYF	TGCGCCAGCAGCCAAGATTTATGGGGGAACGAGGGCTACGAGCAGTACTTC
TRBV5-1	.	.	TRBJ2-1	CASSETSRGEQFF	TGCGCCAGCAGCGAGACTAGTAGGGGTGAGCAGTTCTTC
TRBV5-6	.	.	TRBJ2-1	CASSLEDTIYNEQFF	TGTGCCAGCAGCTTGGAGGACACCATCTACAATGAGCAGTTCTTC
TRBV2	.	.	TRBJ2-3	CASRIESRDTQYF	TGTGCCAGCAGGATCGAGAGCAGGGATACGCAGTATTTT
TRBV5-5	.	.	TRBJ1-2	CASSLGQQSNYGYTF	TGTGCCAGCAGCTTAGGACAGCAGTCTAACTATGGCTACACCTTC
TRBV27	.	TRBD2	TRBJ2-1	CASSLWAGGRNEQFF	TGTGCCAGCAGTTTATGGGCGGGGGGGCGAAATGAGCAGTTCTTC
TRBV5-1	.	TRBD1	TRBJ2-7	CASSSGQGPYEQYF	TGCGCCAGCAGCTCGGGACAGGGACCCTACGAGCAGTACTTC
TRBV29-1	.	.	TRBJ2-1	CSVDVGNEQFF	TGCAGCGTTGACGTGGGAAATGAGCAGTTCTTC
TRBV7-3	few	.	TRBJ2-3	CASSPGQRDTQYF	TGTGCCAGCAGCCCCGGACAGAGAGATACGCAGTATTTT
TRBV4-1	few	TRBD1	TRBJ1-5	CASSLFADRGDQPQHF	TGCGCCAGCAGCCTGTTTGCGGACAGGGGGGATCAGCCCCAGCATTTT
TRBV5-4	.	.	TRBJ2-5	CASRQNSQETQYF	TGTGCCAGCAGACAGAACTCACAAGAGACCCAGTACTTC
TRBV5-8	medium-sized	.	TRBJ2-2	CASSYGVLSNTGELFF	TGTGCCAGCAGCTACGGGGTCCTATCGAACACCGGGGAGCTGTTTTTT
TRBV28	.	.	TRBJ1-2	CASSAPGAPNYGYTF	TGTGCCAGCAGCGCCCCGGGGGCGCCCAACTATGGCTACACCTTC
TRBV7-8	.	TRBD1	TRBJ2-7	CASSPRPGTGTSYEQYF	TGTGCCAGCAGCCCCCGCCCCGGGACAGGGACTTCCTACGAGCAGTACTTC
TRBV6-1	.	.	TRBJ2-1	CASSAQPGHLSNEQFF	TGTGCCAGCAGTGCCCAACCGGGACACTTGAGCAATGAGCAGTTCTTC
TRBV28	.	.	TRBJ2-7	CASSLSPNDKPGAPSSYEQYF	TGTGCCAGCAGTTTAAGCCCGAATGACAAACCGGGGGCCCCTAGCTCCTACGAGCAGTACTTC
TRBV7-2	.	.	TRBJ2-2	CASSFMGDGELFF	TGTGCCAGCAGCTTCATGGGAGACGGGGAGCTGTTTTTT
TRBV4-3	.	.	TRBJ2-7	CASSEELSSYEQYF	TGCGCCAGCAGCGAAGAGCTCAGCTCCTACGAGCAGTACTTC
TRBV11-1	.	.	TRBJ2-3	CASSLPGAADTQYF	TGTGCCAGCAGCTTACCGGGAGCGGCCGATACGCAGTATTTT
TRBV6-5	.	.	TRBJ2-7	CASSYTHTGEQYF	TGTGCCAGCAGTTACACCCATACCGGCGAGCAGTACTTC
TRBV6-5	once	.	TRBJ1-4	CASSYSGGMGEKLFF	TGTGCCAGCAGTTACTCGGGGGGAATGGGTGAAAAACTGTTTTTT
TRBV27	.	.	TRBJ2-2	CASRGMGAGELFF	TGTGCCAGCAGGGGAATGGGGGCCGGGGAGCTGTTTTTT
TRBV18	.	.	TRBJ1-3	CASSPQGDTIYF	TGTGCCAGCTCACCCCAGGGAGACACCATATATTTT
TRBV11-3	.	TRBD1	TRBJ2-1	CASSDETGGVNEQFF	TGTGCCAGCAGCGACGAGACAGGGGGCGTGAATGAGCAGTTCTTC
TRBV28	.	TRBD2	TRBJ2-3	CASKSGISTDTQYF	TGTGCCAGCAAGAGCGGGATTAGCACAGATACGCAGTATTTT
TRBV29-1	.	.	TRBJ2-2	CSASPPSAGSGELFF	TGCAGCGCATCCCCTCCTAGCGCTGGGTCCGGGGAGCTGTTTTTT
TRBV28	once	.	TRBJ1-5	CASRTRLGGFGNQPQHF	TGTGCCAGCAGAACCCGGCTGGGGGGCTTCGGCAATCAGCCCCAGCATTTT
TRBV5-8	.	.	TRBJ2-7	CASSLDPGTYEQYF	TGTGCCAGCAGCTTGGACCCAGGAACCTACGAGCAGTACTTC
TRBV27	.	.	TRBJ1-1	CASRSAQGMNTEAFF	TGTGCCAGCAGATCGGCCCAGGGCATGAACACTGAAGCTTTCTTT
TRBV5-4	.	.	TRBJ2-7	CASSLGTDGYEQYF	TGTGCCAGCAGCCTTGGGACGGACGGCTACGAGCAGTACTTC
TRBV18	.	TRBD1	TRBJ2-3	CASSPYRGGTDTQYF	TGTGCCAGCTCCCCCTACAGGGGTGGCACAGATACGCAGTATTTT
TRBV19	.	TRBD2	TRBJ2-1	CASSLLAAFYNEQFF	TGTGCCAGTAGCCTACTAGCGGCCTTTTACAATGAGCAGTTCTTC
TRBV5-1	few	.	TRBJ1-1	CASSLGTSGTEAFF	TGCGCCAGCAGCCTTGGGACCTCGGGGACTGAAGCTTTCTTT
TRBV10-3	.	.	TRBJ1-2	CAIRQGPQSYGYTF	TGTGCCATCCGTCAGGGCCCCCAGTCTTATGGCTACACCTTC